This TCR beta chain was identified during a study of shared clonotypes between healthy human individuals. The wider study: CD4 naive and memory got three plates each, CD8 naive two, CD8 memory one.

The data were produced by immunoSEQ multiplex PCR, yet TCRdb's version contains in-frame clones alone and is incomplete. The profile shows fewer than 1.8 million clones, about 98.5% of them singletons. Germline V gives CDR1 MNHEY, CDR2 SMNVEV (reference sequence). V lost 5 bases to trimming and J lost 3 bases; unmatched junction nucleotides: 4. The CDR3 totals 13 residues. Remarks on this clone: Other DNA sequences of this sample code for an identical CDR3.

The V call is TRBV27, the J call TRBJ2-7, with 7 bases matching TRBD2. Sequenced input: naive CD4+ T cells sorted from blood. Subset specified: CD45RA+ positively selected. The clonotype comes from a man between 25 and 39 years old in good health. CDR3 sequence: CASSPRTSYEQYF. DNA for the CDR3: TGTGCCAGCAGTCCTCGGACTAGCTACGAGCAGTACTTC.